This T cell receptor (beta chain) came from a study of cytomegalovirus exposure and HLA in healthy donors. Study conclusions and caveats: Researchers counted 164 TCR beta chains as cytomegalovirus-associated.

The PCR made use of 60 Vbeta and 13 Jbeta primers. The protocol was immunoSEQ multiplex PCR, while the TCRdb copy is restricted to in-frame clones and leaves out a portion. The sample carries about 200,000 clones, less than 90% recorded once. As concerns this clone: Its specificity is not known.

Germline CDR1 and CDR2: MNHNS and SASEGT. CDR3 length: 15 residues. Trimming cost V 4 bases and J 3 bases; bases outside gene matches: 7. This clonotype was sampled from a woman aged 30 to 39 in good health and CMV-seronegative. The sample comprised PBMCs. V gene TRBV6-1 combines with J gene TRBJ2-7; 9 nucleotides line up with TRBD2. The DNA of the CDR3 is TGTGCCAGCAGTGCCGTAGCGGGGGAAAACTACGAGCAGTACTTC. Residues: CASSAVAGENYEQYF.